This T cell receptor beta chain derives from a study of T cell responses to AZD1222 COVID-19 vaccine. The study, taken as a whole, reports: Donors were mostly white British, more females; clonal diversity possibly underestimated.

Measured with immunoSEQ multiplex PCR; TCRdb has only the in-frame clones, and not every one. The data show tens of thousands of clones, about 92% seen once. Whether given at about 4 or about 12 weeks, second doses were pooled. As regards this clone: Antigen: not known.

Germline CDR1 is SNHLY and CDR2 is FYNNEI. With V trimmed by 6 bases and J by 9 bases, 7 bases remained unmatched. The CDR3 sequence is 13 residues long. This sequence originates from an adult who received the AZD1222 COVID-19 vaccine. Sample: peripheral blood, taken 28 days after the second AZD1222 dose. The chain recombines TRBV2 with TRBJ1-5, with 8 nucleotides matching TRBD1. Here the CDR3 DNA reads TGTGCCAGCAGGGGGACAGGCGTACGGCCCCAGCATTTT. This translates into CASRGTGVRPQHF.